This TCR beta chain is drawn from a study of T cells in Graves' hyperthyroidism and ophthalmopathy. Amplification targeted TCR beta CDR3 regions from RNA transcripts. The study used the HTBI primer set for a first-round RT-PCR of the TCR CDR3. TCRdb recomputed calls from the multiplex PCR reads with MiXCR, one row per CDR3 protein. The data hold approximately 590,000 distinct CDR3 sequences, with 15% to 17% observed a single time. Graves' hyperthyroidism showing no ophthalmopathy progression within 18 months was considered stable. Whole-study results and caveats: Most clonotypes expanded in thyroid above 0.001 were likewise present in blood.

This clonotype has more than one count but fewer than ten. The antigen remains unidentified. CDR1 and CDR2 from the germline V gene are SGHRS and YFSETQ. There are 15 residues in the CDR3. The V gene lost 4 bases and the J gene lost 3 bases, with 16 bases spanning the gap. Sequencing was performed on blood. The rearrangement uses TRBV5-1 and TRBJ2-5; D uncertain. This sequence was found in a woman in her thirties with Graves' hyperthyroidism. CDR3: CASSENTGPEETQYF. The CDR3 DNA reads as TGCGCCAGCAGCGAAAATACCGGGCCTGAAGAGACCCAGTACTTC.